The 24 T cell receptor beta chains below all came from one sample that was sequenced in a study of CXCR3-negative and CXCR3-positive naive CD8 T cells. The study, taken as a whole, reports: Naive cells with CXCR3 showed TRB CDR3s that were more hydrophobic than those in CXCR3-negative naive cells.

Their antigen targets remain unknown. The study made its TRB cDNA libraries by 5' RACE, adding UMI labels. TCRdb re-called the 5' RACE reads; every CDR3 protein appears as one record, without DNA. This sample's clone table lists 150,000 to 180,000 distinct CDR3 sequences. Sequenced material: naive CXCR3+ CD8+ T cells from blood. The subset: CD45RO-CCR7+CD27+CD95- naive CD8+ T cells expressing CXCR3 (TNR3+). These receptors all stem from a human donor in good health. Some clones in this sample may be carry-over from other donors' samples.

This chain links TRBV11-2 with TRBJ2-1; TCRdb designates TRBD1, a call that cannot be tested without DNA. The CDR3 runs to 15 residues. Germline CDR1 SGHAT, CDR2 FQNNGV. The CDR3 region is CASSLFWGDYNEQFF.

The chain is built from TRBV10-3 and TRBJ2-7. Germline loops: CDR1 ENHRY, CDR2 SYGVKD. This CDR3 contains 11 residues. The CDR3 loop reads CATRSGYEQYF.

V is TRBV5-1 and J is TRBJ2-4; TCRdb reports TRBD1, a call that lacks DNA to check it against. Germline V CDR1 and CDR2: SGHRS, YFSETQ. The CDR3 is 16 residues long. The CDR3 is CASSIGQGLAKNIQYF.

The J gene is TRBJ1-2, the V gene TRBV11-2. This CDR3 comprises 12 residues. CDR1 SGHAT and CDR2 FQNNGV come from the germline V gene. CDR3 sequence reads: CASSLEGYGYTF.

The chain has TRBV7-2 and TRBJ2-5; TCRdb designates TRBD1, a call that cannot be tested without DNA. This CDR3 is built from 17 residues. CDR1 and CDR2 (germline): SGHTA, FQGNSA. CDR3 loop: CASSLPSDRGGEETQYF.

The chain employs TRBV13 and TRBJ2-7; the D call from TCRdb, TRBD1, cannot be confirmed without DNA. CDR1 and CDR2 (germline): PRHDT, FYEKMQ (reference sequence). The CDR3 sequence is 16 residues long. Here the CDR3 reads CASSSTFDRVSYEQYF.

The chain joins TRBV12-3 or TRBV12-4 to TRBJ2-5; TCRdb proposes TRBD1, but this gene call is untestable without DNA. The CDR3 spans 12 residues. The CDR3 sequence is CAGSPTPGGRYF.

The chain combines TRBV5-1 with TRBJ2-2; TCRdb returns TRBD1, unconfirmable since there is no DNA. CDR1 is SGHRS and CDR2 is YFSETQ in the germline V gene. The CDR3 has 15 residues. CDR3 loop: CASSSRDAGTGELFF.

The genes are TRBV10-3 and TRBJ2-2; the D gene TCRdb calls, TRBD1, cannot be checked with no DNA. CDR3 length equals 16 residues. CDR1 is ENHRY and CDR2 is SYGVKD in the germline V gene. The CDR3: CAISEGTGGHTGELFF.

The V call is TRBV19, the J call TRBJ2-7; TCRdb's D call of TRBD1 is untestable without DNA. Germline assignment: CDR1 LNHDA and CDR2 SQIVND (reference sequence). This CDR3 region has 14 residues. CDR3: CASSNRGYYYEQYF. Drawing the rest from reference TRBV19 and TRBJ2-7, the complete variable domain is DGGITQSPKYLFRKEGQNVTLSCEQNLNHDAMYWYRQDPGQGLRLIYYSQIVNDFQKGDIAEGYSVSREKKESFPLTVTSAQKNPTAFYLCASSNRGYYYEQYFGPGTRLTVT.

V is TRBV3-1 and J is TRBJ2-1; TCRdb reports TRBD2, a call that lacks DNA to check it against. This CDR3 contains 13 residues. Per germline, CDR1 LGHDT and CDR2 YNNKEL (reference sequence). CDR3 in amino acids: CASSQDPSGARDF.

The chain recombines TRBV4-1 with TRBJ2-3. The germline gives CDR1 MGHRA, CDR2 YSYEKL. This CDR3 contains 17 residues. CDR3 residues: CASSQDLYAVFTDTQYF.

The rearrangement links TRBV13 to TRBJ2-3; TCRdb outputs TRBD2, but without DNA this stays unchecked. The CDR3 totals 15 residues. The germline gives CDR1 PRHDT, CDR2 FYEKMQ (reference sequence). This CDR3 is CAGRTWDLLGDTQYF.

The chain links TRBV4-1 to TRBJ1-1. The CDR3 is made up of 13 amino acids. From germline, CDR1 is MGHRA and CDR2 YSYEKL. This CDR3 is CASSQGWTSEAFF.

The chain links TRBV28 to TRBJ2-3; TCRdb returns TRBD2, unconfirmable since there is no DNA. The length of the CDR3 is 14 residues. The V gene's germline CDR1 is MDHEN and CDR2 SYDVKM. The CDR3 region is CASSFGWGTDTQYF.

V is TRBV4-1 and J is TRBJ2-7; the TCRdb D gene call, TRBD1, has no DNA to confirm it. The V gene's germline CDR1 is MGHRA and CDR2 YSYEKL. This CDR3 has 12 residues. This CDR3 is CASSAGVHEQYF.

The rearrangement links TRBV4-1 to TRBJ2-7; the TCRdb D gene call, TRBD1, has no DNA to confirm it. The CDR3 loop spans 14 amino acids. In germline, CDR1 is MGHRA, CDR2 YSYEKL. CDR3 in amino acids: CASSQNRGPNEQYF.

This sequence joins TRBV4-1 and TRBJ2-5. The CDR3 covers 14 residues. Germline V gene data show CDR1 as MGHRA and CDR2 as YSYEKL. The CDR3 spells CASSQDRGWETQYF.

The chain carries TRBV11-3 and TRBJ2-7; TCRdb lists TRBD2, though no DNA is available to test this call. Germline loops: CDR1 SGHNT, CDR2 YENEEA. The length of the CDR3 is 15 residues. CDR3: CASSSTSGGSYEQYF.

The chain has TRBV27 and TRBJ1-2; TCRdb outputs TRBD1, but without DNA this stays unchecked. The CDR3 contains 13 residues. Germline loops: CDR1 MNHEY, CDR2 SMNVEV (reference sequence). The CDR3 loop reads CASKTGDNYGYTF.

The chain combines TRBV5-1 with TRBJ2-7; lacking DNA, the TRBD2 call made by TCRdb goes unchecked. The CDR3 is 15 amino acids. Germline V gene lookup returns CDR1 SGHRS and CDR2 YFSETQ. The CDR3 reads CASSFRGRARDEQYF.

This chain links TRBV12-3 or TRBV12-4 with TRBJ2-1; the TCRdb D gene call, TRBD1, has no DNA to confirm it. This CDR3 contains 14 residues. CDR3 loop: CASTGQTIGYEQFF.

The chain joins TRBV28 to TRBJ1-2; TCRdb proposes TRBD1, but this gene call is untestable without DNA. This CDR3 spans 16 amino acids. CDR1 is MDHEN and CDR2 is SYDVKM in the germline V gene. This CDR3 reads CASSPRGGGAGYGYTF.

The chain couples TRBV28 to TRBJ2-7; TCRdb's D call of TRBD1 is untestable without DNA. The V gene's germline CDR1 is MDHEN and CDR2 SYDVKM. CDR3 length equals 14 residues. The CDR3 region is CASSYMGRAYEQYF.